These 26 T cell receptor beta chains were sequenced from one sample in a study of shared clonotypes between healthy human individuals. Sequencing was performed with immunoSEQ multiplex PCR; in TCRdb, only in-frame clones are kept and a portion is missing. In the table there are 550,000 to 750,000 clones, 92% of which are singletons. In the naive CD8 group, cells lacked CD45RO and were positively selected for CCR7, so terminally differentiated effector memory CD45RA+ cells were left out. Sequenced sample: naive CD8+ T cells sorted from blood. The receptors originated from a man aged 25-45 years in good health.

CDR3 nucleotide sequence: TGCGCCAGCAGCCAAACCACCGGGACAGAGAGTGGGTACGAGCAGTACTTC. This gives the protein CASSQTTGTESGYEQYF. This chain uses TRBV4-3 with TRBJ2-7; TRBD1 aligns across 7 bases. Germline CDR1 and CDR2: LGHNA and YSLEER. The CDR3 contains 17 residues. Trimming took 2 bases from V and 4 from J; bases not matched to a gene: 14.

This rearrangement joins TRBV10-2 to TRBJ2-1, with D unresolved. V was trimmed by 0 bases and J by 5 bases, leaving 2 bases between them. Germline CDR1 WSHSY, CDR2 SAAADI. The CDR3 covers 12 residues. CDR3 amino acids: CASSESDNEQFF. Written as DNA, the CDR3 is TGCGCCAGCAGTGAGTCTGACAATGAGCAGTTCTTC.

This clone has a single count. The genes are TRBV28 and TRBJ2-3, with 7 nucleotides matching TRBD2. The CDR3 contains 17 residues. The germline gives CDR1 MDHEN, CDR2 SYDVKM. V dropped 6 bases and J dropped 2; count of bases not matched to a gene: 14. As DNA, the CDR3 is TGTGCCAGCAGACCCACAAGTGCTAGCGGATACACAGATACGCAGTATTTT. It translates to CASRPTSASGYTDTQYF.

This clone has more than one count but fewer than ten. The chain has TRBV7-9 and TRBJ2-5, with D hard to call. This CDR3 is 14 amino acids long. Germline V gene sequence: CDR1 SEHNR, CDR2 FQNEAQ (reference sequence). Trimming pared 5 bases from V and 5 bases from J, leaving 15 bases between. Here the CDR3 reads CASSPPWSVETQYF. The CDR3 DNA follows: TGTGCCAGCAGCCCCCCGTGGAGTGTGGAGACCCAGTACTTC.

This CDR3 reads CASSLLDSNTEAFF. CDR3 coding DNA: TGTGCCAGCAGTTTATTGGACAGTAACACTGAAGCTTTCTTT. The rearrangement uses TRBV27 and TRBJ1-1; D might be TRBD1 (6 bases). The CDR3 covers 14 residues. Germline loops: CDR1 MNHEY, CDR2 SMNVEV (reference sequence). V lost 1 base to trimming and J lost 2 bases, with 8 bases between them.

This clone was seen a single time. This chain joins TRBV6-5 and TRBJ2-5; D unclear. The J call may be incorrect, as the DNA end agrees better with TRBJ2-7. This CDR3 is built from 15 residues. CDR1 is MNHEY and CDR2 is SVGAGI in the germline V gene. The CDR3 is CASSSQQSPSYEQYF. As DNA, the CDR3 is TGTGCCAGCAGTTCCCAACAGAGTCCGTCTTACGAGCAGTACTTC.

This chain links TRBV6-1 with TRBJ2-2; D is unclear. CDR1 and CDR2 (germline): MNHNS, SASEGT. V dropped 6 bases and J dropped 0 bases, with 5 bases sitting between them. CDR3 length: 13 residues. In DNA form, the CDR3 reads TGTGCCAGCAGGGTCACGAACACCGGGGAGCTGTTTTTT. It codes for CASRVTNTGELFF.

The rearrangement links TRBV27 to TRBJ2-1; TRBD2 is a possible D gene (5 bases). From germline, CDR1 is MNHEY and CDR2 SMNVEV (reference sequence). The CDR3 has 14 amino acids. V lost 5 bases to trimming and J lost 7 bases, with 15 bases between them. The CDR3 reads CASSKAGFINEQFF. The DNA of the CDR3 is TGTGCCAGCAGTAAGGCGGGTTTTATAAATGAGCAGTTCTTC.

This chain uses TRBV29-1 with TRBJ2-7; D gene unclear. The CDR3 loop spans 14 amino acids. The germline V gene has CDR1 SQVTM and CDR2 ANQGSEA. The V gene lost 2 bases and the J gene lost 1 base, with 12 bases spanning the gap. The CDR3, as DNA: TGCAGCGTTGAAAGCAGGCAGGAATCCTACGAGCAGTACTTC. Encoded protein: CSVESRQESYEQYF.

The rearrangement uses TRBV27 and TRBJ2-7, with TRBD2 as a possible D gene (6 bases). Germline-derived CDR1 and CDR2 are MNHEY and SMNVEV (reference sequence). This CDR3 contains 14 residues. Trimming took off 10 bases at V and 7 bases at J, with 23 bases between the two ends. The CDR3 DNA reads as TGTGCCACCCGTCTTAGCGCGGGGATGGTGGAGCAGTACTTC. Protein sequence: CATRLSAGMVEQYF.

This sequence joins TRBV11-2 and TRBJ2-2; D gene uncertain. CDR1 is SGHAT and CDR2 is FQNNGV in the germline V gene. V was pared by 1 base and J by 10 bases, with 7 bases between. The CDR3 is made up of 12 amino acids. Written as DNA, the CDR3 is TGTGCCAGCAGCTTAGTCTCCGTGGAGCTGTTTTTT. Translated: CASSLVSVELFF. Full variable domain (missing parts from reference TRBV11-2 and TRBJ2-2): EAGVAQSPRYKIIEKRQSVAFWCNPISGHATLYWYQQILGQGPKLLIQFQNNGVVDDSQLPKDRFSAERLKGVDSTLKIQPAKLEDSAVYLCASSLVSVELFFGEGSRLTVL.

Note on this clone: Distinct nucleotide sequences in the sample also encode this CDR3. V usage is TRBV7-9 and J usage is TRBJ1-1; the D gene is possibly TRBD1 (6 bases). The CDR3 contains 12 residues. The germline CDR1 and CDR2 sequences are SEHNR and FQNEAQ (reference sequence). Between the trimmed V and J ends, which lost 1 base and 10 bases, there was a span of 10 bases. DNA of the CDR3: TGTGCCAGCAGCTTAGGGGGGGCATCAGCTTTCTTT. Its translation is CASSLGGASAFF.

The gene calls are TRBV27 and TRBJ2-2, with 12 bases that match TRBD2. Germline V gene lookup returns CDR1 MNHEY and CDR2 SMNVEV (reference sequence). V gave up 1 base and J gave up 6 bases; unmatched junction bases: 6. CDR3 size: 17 residues. The CDR3, as DNA: TGTGCCAGCAGTTTATTGGCTAGCGGGAGGGCCGCCGGGGAGCTGTTTTTT. Its protein is CASSLLASGRAAGELFF.

This sequence joins TRBV28 and TRBJ2-7; D is ambiguous. CDR1 and CDR2 (germline): MDHEN, SYDVKM. Trimming pared 4 bases from V and 0 bases from J, leaving 22 bases between. The CDR3 is made up of 18 amino acids. CDR3 bases: TGTGCCAGCAGTTCAAACTACCTTACCCGGTTCATCTCCTACGAGCAGTACTTC. Translating gives CASSSNYLTRFISYEQYF.

The chain has TRBV27 and TRBJ2-3; D not resolved. Germline V lookup: CDR1 MNHEY, CDR2 SMNVEV (reference sequence). Trimming removed 1 base from V and 1 base from J, with 12 bases in between. The CDR3 is 16 amino acids. The chain's CDR3 is CASSLLTHVGTDTQYF. DNA of the CDR3: TGTGCCAGCAGTTTATTGACCCATGTTGGCACAGATACGCAGTATTTT.

The CDR3 protein is CASSDLGTETYNEQFF. CDR3 sequence (DNA): TGCGCCAGCAGTGACCTTGGGACGGAAACCTACAATGAGCAGTTCTTC. This chain joins TRBV10-1 and TRBJ2-1; tentatively, D is TRBD1 or TRBD2 (5 bases each). Germline V CDR1 and CDR2: WNHNN, SYGVQD (reference sequence). V lost 3 bases, J lost 2 bases, and 14 bases lay in between. The length of the CDR3 is 16 residues.

J is TRBJ2-5 and V is TRBV7-8, with D possibly being TRBD2 (6 bases). The ends were cut back, 2 bases at V and 5 bases at J, with 15 bases in the middle. The V gene's germline CDR1 is SGHVS and CDR2 FQNEAQ. The CDR3 runs 15 residues. CDR3 coding DNA: TGTGCCAGCAGCTTATGGGGCGGGACCTCGGAGACCCAGTACTTC. This gives the protein CASSLWGGTSETQYF.

The J gene is TRBJ1-2, the V gene TRBV5-4; 7 nucleotides align to TRBD1. Germline CDR1 is SGHNT and CDR2 is YYREEE (reference sequence). V dropped 1 base and J dropped 3; count of bases not matched to a gene: 3. This CDR3 has 14 amino acids. Written as DNA, the CDR3 is TGTGCCAGCAGCTTGAAGGGGGCGTACTATGGCTACACCTTC. The encoded protein is CASSLKGAYYGYTF.

This chain joins TRBV7-9 and TRBJ2-5; D not resolved. Trimming took off 11 bases at V and 3 bases at J, with 19 bases between the two ends. This CDR3 has 14 amino acids. Looked up from germline, CDR1 is SEHNR and CDR2 is FQNEAQ (reference sequence). The CDR3 region has the DNA TGTGCCTTGGTTAGGCAGGAGTGGGAAGAGACCCAGTACTTC. Amino acid sequence: CALVRQEWEETQYF.

The CDR3 sequence: CASSPSFDTDTQYF. The CDR3 DNA sequence: TGTGCCAGCAGTCCCTCATTTGACACAGATACGCAGTATTTT. The chain links TRBV27 to TRBJ2-3; no firm D call. CDR1 MNHEY and CDR2 SMNVEV come from the germline V gene (reference sequence). Trimming shortened V by 5 bases and J by 2 bases, and 11 bases separated the two germline ends. The CDR3 has 14 amino acids.

This rearrangement joins TRBV27 to TRBJ1-2; the match to TRBD1 covers 8 bases. V lost 0 bases and J lost 8; bases outside the gene matches: 2. This CDR3 contains 13 residues. Germline values: CDR1 MNHEY, CDR2 SMNVEV (reference sequence). CDR3 region: CASSLSRDRGYTF. In DNA form, the CDR3 reads TGTGCCAGCAGTTTATCTCGGGACAGGGGCTACACCTTC.

Regarding this clone: This specimen includes other DNA sequences encoding the same CDR3. This chain joins TRBV7-2 and TRBJ2-1; 7 bases line up with TRBD1. CDR1 and CDR2 (germline): SGHTA, FQGNSA. Unmatched junction bases numbered 2, after V lost 1 base and J lost 2 bases. The CDR3 length is 15 residues. For the CDR3, the DNA is TGTGCCAGCAGCTTAGTTCAGGGGGCCTACAATGAGCAGTTCTTC. As protein: CASSLVQGAYNEQFF.

The V call is TRBV9, the J call TRBJ2-7; TRBD1 agrees at 8 bases. J gave up 4 bases and V 4 bases, and 7 bases lay outside the gene matches. This CDR3 contains 14 residues. From germline, CDR1 is SGDLS and CDR2 YYNGEE. For the CDR3, the DNA is TGTGCCAGCAGCATGGGACAGGAACGTTACGAGCAGTACTTC. Protein sequence: CASSMGQERYEQYF.

The chain uses TRBV19 and TRBJ2-1; D unclear. There are 14 residues in the CDR3. CDR1 LNHDA and CDR2 SQIVND come from the germline V gene (reference sequence). The V and J ends lost 7 bases and 5 bases respectively, with 15 bases between them. The CDR3 sequence is CASMDGELHNEQFF. In DNA, the CDR3 is TGTGCCAGTATGGACGGCGAGCTCCACAATGAGCAGTTCTTC.

The rearrangement joins TRBV15 to TRBJ2-3; 7 bases map to TRBD2. Per the germline V gene, CDR1 is LNHNV and CDR2 is YYDKDF (reference sequence). The trim removed 1 base at V and 0 bases at J, leaving 4 bases unmatched. The CDR3 is made up of 16 amino acids. The CDR3 reads CATSRVGLVSTDTQYF. The CDR3 bases are TGTGCCACCAGCAGAGTAGGACTAGTCAGCACAGATACGCAGTATTTT.

CDR3 in DNA: TGTGCCAGCAGCTTAGGGACGAAAGGGGACAGGGGCTACGAGCAGTACTTC. Its translation is CASSLGTKGDRGYEQYF. The chain joins TRBV11-2 to TRBJ2-7; 10 nucleotides line up with TRBD1. Germline V lookup: CDR1 SGHAT, CDR2 FQNNGV. The CDR3 is 17 amino acids. J lost 3 bases, V lost 1 base, and 9 bases had no gene match. Combining the CDR3 with reference TRBV11-2 and TRBJ2-7 gives the whole variable domain EAGVAQSPRYKIIEKRQSVAFWCNPISGHATLYWYQQILGQGPKLLIQFQNNGVVDDSQLPKDRFSAERLKGVDSTLKIQPAKLEDSAVYLCASSLGTKGDRGYEQYFGPGTRLTVT.